This T cell receptor beta chain was recorded in a study of cytomegalovirus exposure and HLA in healthy donors. Study conclusions and caveats: Trimming of TCR beta V- and J-genes showed a link, identified in a later analysis, to a missense DCLRE1C variant. The study listed roughly 160 cytomegalovirus-associated TCR beta chains.

Germline CDR1 reads MNHEY; CDR2 reads SVGAGI. Trimming at V came to 6 bases and at J to 2 bases, leaving 3 bases not matched to a gene. The CDR3 contains 13 residues. The PCR was carried out with 60 Vbeta primers and 13 Jbeta primers. Data came from immunoSEQ multiplex PCR; TCRdb stores just in-frame clones and leaves some out. The sample contains about 120,000 clones, roughly two thirds of which appear only once. Note on this clone: Its antigen is unknown.

The chain combines TRBV6-5 with TRBJ1-2, with 7 positions matching TRBD1. The source is a man aged 25-40 years in good health and CMV-seropositive. Specimen: PBMCs. Written as DNA, the CDR3 is TGTGCCAGCAGCCTGGGACAGAACTATGGCTACACCTTC. This codes for CASSLGQNYGYTF.